Listed here are 25 T cell receptor beta chains from one sample, sequenced in a study of blood T cell repertoires in COVID-19. Data came from immunoSEQ multiplex PCR; TCRdb stores just in-frame clones and leaves some out. The sample consists of 200,000 to 300,000 clones, approximately 85% of them appearing once. The sequencing sample was made of peripheral blood. The receptors here all came from a man between 45 and 60 years old with acute or convalescent COVID-19.

This rearrangement joins TRBV21-1 to TRBJ2-3; the D call TRBD2 from the table was never checked on the DNA. TRBV21-1 is a pseudogene segment. The CDR3 loop spans 14 amino acids. In DNA form, the CDR3 reads TGTGCCAGGGGACTAGCGGGGCCCACAGATACGCAGTATTTT. Residues: CARGLAGPTDTQYF.

The gene calls are TRBV7-3 and TRBJ1-2, with 7 bases matching TRBD1. The CDR3 sequence is 14 residues long. The V gene's germline CDR1 is SGHTA and CDR2 FQGTGA. V lost 1 base to trimming and J lost 6 bases; unmatched junction nucleotides: 5. CDR3: CASSLKQGLDGYTF. DNA of the CDR3: TGTGCCAGCAGCTTAAAACAGGGGTTAGATGGCTACACCTTC.

The chain recombines TRBV28 with TRBJ1-4; 7 bases align to TRBD1. The trim removed 3 bases at V and 8 bases at J, leaving 6 bases unmatched. The CDR3 is made up of 14 amino acids. CDR1 and CDR2 from the germline V gene are MDHEN and SYDVKM. CDR3 coding DNA: TGTGCCAGCAGTTTGTCGGGGACAGTGGAAAAACTGTTTTTT. Translation: CASSLSGTVEKLFF.

This sequence joins TRBV11-3 and TRBJ2-1; 13 nucleotides align to TRBD2. V shed 1 base and J 1 base; nucleotides not matched to a gene: 7. CDR1 and CDR2 from the germline V gene are SGHNT and YENEEA. The CDR3 contains 19 residues. The CDR3 protein is CASSLGTSGRIFSYNEQFF. CDR3 DNA: TGTGCCAGCAGCTTAGGGACTAGCGGGAGAATTTTTTCCTACAATGAGCAGTTCTTC.

The rearrangement links TRBV7-9 to TRBJ1-1, with TRBD1 matching over 9 bases. The V gene's germline CDR1 is SEHNR and CDR2 FQNEAQ (reference sequence). V trimming: 6 bases; J trimming: 2 bases; junction bases outside the gene matches: 4. The CDR3 contains 14 residues. DNA for the CDR3: TGTGCCAGCAGAAGGACAGGGGACAACACTGAAGCTTTCTTT. Protein sequence: CASRRTGDNTEAFF.

This sequence joins TRBV21-1 and TRBJ1-6; the D call TRBD1 from the table was never checked on the DNA. TRBV21-1 is labeled a pseudogene. CDR3 length equals 14 residues. This chain's CDR3 is CASNKRDSNSPLHF. In DNA form, the CDR3 reads TGTGCCAGCAACAAGAGGGACAGCAATTCACCCCTCCACTTT.

The genes are TRBV3-1 (or the pseudogene TRBV3-2) and TRBJ2-4, with D possibly being TRBD1 (6 bases). The CDR3 loop spans 15 amino acids. The V and J ends lost 0 bases and 7 bases respectively, with 13 bases between them. Germline assignment: CDR1 LGHDT and CDR2 YNNKEL (reference sequence). The DNA of the CDR3 is TGTGCCAGCAGCCAAGATGGAGGACAGTGGAACATTCAGTACTTC. Protein: CASSQDGGQWNIQYF.

The chain employs TRBV10-2 and TRBJ2-3; the match to TRBD1 covers 7 bases. The CDR3 consists of 15 residues. V was pared by 7 bases and J by 2 bases, with 9 bases of the junction left unmatched. Germline CDR1 WSHSY, CDR2 SAAADI. CDR3 region: CASTDRASPTDTQYF. The CDR3 nucleotides read TGCGCCAGCACCGACAGGGCATCGCCCACAGATACGCAGTATTTT.

CDR3 sequence reads: CASSAQASTDTQYF. The CDR3 DNA sequence: TGTGCCAGCAGCGCACAGGCTAGCACAGATACGCAGTATTTT. The V gene is TRBV5-8, the J gene TRBJ2-3, with TRBD1 as a possible D gene (5 bases). This CDR3 spans 14 amino acids. Germline CDR1 and CDR2: SGHTS and YDEGEE. The germline V and J ends were trimmed by 4 bases and 0 bases, with 9 bases remaining between them.

The J gene is TRBJ2-1, the V gene TRBV7-2; a weak D match, TRBD2 (5 bases). V was clipped by 3 bases and J by 4 bases, with 16 bases between them. Germline values: CDR1 SGHTA, CDR2 FQGNSA. The CDR3 contains 16 residues. CDR3 amino acids: CASSFGGTRGYNEQFF. As DNA, the CDR3 is TGTGCCAGCAGCTTCGGCGGTACACGGGGTTACAATGAGCAGTTCTTC. The variable domain in full, completed from reference TRBV7-2 and TRBJ2-1, reads GAGVSQSPSNKVTEKGKDVELRCDPISGHTALYWYRQSLGQGLEFLIYFQGNSAPDKSGLPSDRFSAERTGGSVSTLTIQRTQQEDSAVYLCASSFGGTRGYNEQFFGPGTRLTVL.

CDR3 amino acids: CASSMLPPLRDRGSEAFF. The CDR3 DNA reads TGTGCCAGTAGTATGCTTCCCCCCCTCCGGGACAGGGGCTCAGAAGCTTTCTTT. This chain links TRBV19 with TRBJ1-1; 10 bases match TRBD1. J gave up 8 bases and V 3 bases, and 18 bases lay outside the gene matches. Germline loops: CDR1 LNHDA, CDR2 SQIVND (reference sequence). This CDR3 has 18 residues.

CDR3 nucleotides: TGTGCCAGCAGCCAGGGCGGGACCTATGGCTACACCTTC. Translating gives CASSQGGTYGYTF. The rearrangement uses TRBV14 and TRBJ1-2, with D possibly being TRBD1 (5 bases). Deletions cut 3 bases from V and 4 bases from J, with 9 bases between. Per germline, CDR1 SGHDN and CDR2 FVKESK. The CDR3 is 13 amino acids.

The table lists this clone with a few counts. The chain employs TRBV28 and TRBJ1-2; 9 bases are a match to TRBD1. The V gene's germline CDR1 is MDHEN and CDR2 SYDVKM. V shed 2 bases and J 7 bases; nucleotides not matched to a gene: 5. The CDR3 consists of 14 residues. CDR3 protein: CASSLTGGLGGYTF. For the CDR3, the DNA is TGTGCCAGCAGTTTAACAGGGGGCTTAGGTGGCTACACCTTC.

The chain uses TRBV14 and TRBJ2-7; no clear D gene. Germline V lookup: CDR1 SGHDN, CDR2 FVKESK. Trimming took off 1 base at V and 1 base at J, with 5 bases between the two ends. CDR3 length equals 13 residues. Here the CDR3 reads CASSQVLSYEQYF. For the CDR3, the DNA is TGTGCCAGCAGCCAAGTCTTGTCCTACGAGCAGTACTTC.

CDR3 in amino acids: CASSQTGVTEAFF. In DNA form, the CDR3 reads TGTGCCAGCTCACAAACAGGAGTCACTGAAGCTTTCTTT. The V call is TRBV18, the J call TRBJ1-1; maybe TRBD1 (5 bases). The V gene's germline CDR1 is KGHSH and CDR2 LQKENI. V shed 4 bases and J shed 4 bases, with 10 bases lying between them. The CDR3 runs to 13 residues.

This sequence joins TRBV27 and TRBJ1-1; unclear D gene. Trimming took 4 bases from V and 4 from J, leaving 16 bases between them. CDR1 and CDR2 (germline): MNHEY, SMNVEV (reference sequence). This CDR3 has 15 amino acids. The CDR3 loop is CASSSWVSRGTEAFF. The CDR3 DNA sequence: TGTGCCAGCAGTTCCTGGGTCTCCCGCGGCACTGAAGCTTTCTTT.

The chain uses TRBV20-1 and TRBJ1-1, with D unresolved. V was pared by 3 bases and J by 1 base, with 6 bases between. The germline CDR1 and CDR2 sequences are DFQATT and SNEGSKA (reference sequence). The CDR3 loop spans 12 amino acids. The CDR3 is CSASSSNTEAFF. DNA of the CDR3: TGCAGTGCTAGTTCATCGAACACTGAAGCTTTCTTT.

The chain couples TRBV29-1 to TRBJ1-2, with a possible D match to TRBD1 (6 bases). Germline V gene sequence: CDR1 SQVTM, CDR2 ANQGSEA. The CDR3 sequence is 15 residues long. V was cut by 3 bases and J by 5 bases, with 19 bases left in between. DNA for the CDR3: TGCAGCGTTGAGGGCAGGGGATTGTTGTTTTATGGCTACACCTTC. Its protein product is CSVEGRGLLFYGYTF.

The chain employs TRBV7-8 and TRBJ2-1, with 8 bases lining up with TRBD2. V dropped 1 base and J dropped 9; count of bases not matched to a gene: 5. Germline V gene sequence: CDR1 SGHVS, CDR2 FQNEAQ. CDR3 length: 14 amino acids. The CDR3 coding sequence is TGTGCCAGCAGCTTAGATAGCGGGGATGGTGAGCAGTTCTTC. Encoded protein: CASSLDSGDGEQFF.

The chain has TRBV5-1 and TRBJ1-1; D is possibly TRBD1 (5 bases). Germline V CDR1 and CDR2: SGHRS, YFSETQ. The CDR3 length is 16 residues. With 0 bases removed from V and 0 bases from J, the gap between germline ends came to 12 bases. CDR3 nucleotide sequence: TGCGCCAGCAGCTTGGGGTTGGGGGGTATGAACACTGAAGCTTTCTTT. Amino acids: CASSLGLGGMNTEAFF.

This clone was detected once. The chain is built from TRBV18 and TRBJ1-1; D remains ambiguous. The CDR3 sequence is 13 residues long. Germline CDR1 and CDR2: KGHSH and LQKENI. Trimming cost V 3 bases and J 0 bases, with 5 bases left between them. The CDR3 coding sequence is TGTGCCAGCTCACCGTCAATGAACACTGAAGCTTTCTTT. It specifies CASSPSMNTEAFF.

The J gene is TRBJ1-3, the V gene TRBV19; D is possibly TRBD1 (5 bases). V dropped 7 bases and J dropped 0 bases, with 13 bases sitting between them. This CDR3 is 15 amino acids long. CDR1 and CDR2 from the germline V gene are LNHDA and SQIVND (reference sequence). The CDR3 region is CASTEWGSSGNTIYF. The CDR3 nucleotides read TGTGCCAGTACCGAATGGGGCAGCTCTGGAAACACCATATATTTT.

V is TRBV19 and J is TRBJ2-7; the match to TRBD1 covers 8 bases. The junction had 5 bases not matched to a gene; V was cut back by 7 bases and J by 0 bases. This CDR3 has 14 residues. Germline lookup yields CDR1 LNHDA and CDR2 SQIVND (reference sequence). CDR3 region: CASKTGTGSYEQYF. Written as DNA, the CDR3 is TGTGCCAGTAAGACCGGGACAGGCTCCTACGAGCAGTACTTC. Combining the CDR3 with reference TRBV19 and TRBJ2-7 gives the whole variable domain DGGITQSPKYLFRKEGQNVTLSCEQNLNHDAMYWYRQDPGQGLRLIYYSQIVNDFQKGDIAEGYSVSREKKESFPLTVTSAQKNPTAFYLCASKTGTGSYEQYFGPGTRLTVT.

The chain combines TRBV19 with TRBJ1-1; a possible D gene is TRBD1 (5 bases). Germline CDR1 and CDR2: LNHDA and SQIVND (reference sequence). V was clipped by 3 bases and J by 2 bases, with 16 bases between them. The CDR3 has 16 amino acids. CDR3 amino acids: CASSIPGGTLNTEAFF. The CDR3 DNA reads as TGTGCCAGTAGTATTCCGGGGGGTACCCTAAACACTGAAGCTTTCTTT.

This clone appeared once. The CDR3 nucleotides read TGTGCCAGCAGCCCACGCGGGGTAGCCAGCACAGATACGCAGTATTTT. It codes for CASSPRGVASTDTQYF. This chain joins TRBV4-2 and TRBJ2-3; D may be TRBD2 (6 bases). Germline lookup yields CDR1 LGHNA and CDR2 YNFKEQ. The CDR3 covers 16 residues. Trimming removed 4 bases from V and 0 bases from J, with 14 bases in between.